The 9 T cell receptor beta chains given below trace back to one sample, sequenced in a study of T-cell memory formation after mild COVID-19. TCRdb reprocessed the 5' RACE reads with MiXCR, giving one entry per CDR3 protein. Seen here are 200,000 to 250,000 distinct CDR3 sequences, less than 20% observed once, and the top ten hold 2% to 2.5%. Material for sequencing was PBMCs or a T cell subset sorted from them (not recorded which). These receptors came from an adult woman who had mild COVID-19 (a few samples of this study predate the infection). Cell type and time point are not known.

The genes are TRBV10-3 and TRBJ1-5, with 7 bases matching TRBD1. The CDR3 runs to 14 residues. Germline assignment: CDR1 ENHRY and CDR2 SYGVKD. The V segment lost 4 bases and the J segment 4 bases; nucleotides outside the gene matches: 4. CDR3 in amino acids: CAISGGTVNQPQHF. CDR3 DNA: TGTGCCATCAGTGGAGGGACAGTAAATCAGCCCCAGCATTTT.

A few counts support this clonotype. The genes are TRBV7-2 and TRBJ1-4, with 7 bases aligning to TRBD1. The CDR3 length is 14 residues. CDR1 is SGHTA and CDR2 is FQGNSA in the germline V gene. J was trimmed by 2 bases and V by 5 bases; bases with no gene match: 2. CDR3 protein: CASSTRGTNEKLFF. The CDR3 DNA reads as TGTGCCAGCAGCACCAGGGGGACTAATGAAAAACTGTTTTTT.

The V call is TRBV11-2, the J call TRBJ2-1; 7 positions agree with TRBD1. The CDR3 length is 13 residues. Germline CDR1 is SGHAT and CDR2 is FQNNGV. Trimming removed 4 bases from V and 5 bases from J; junction bases left unmatched: 2. The CDR3 coding sequence is TGTGCCAGCAGCTCAACAGGGGACAATGAGCAGTTCTTC. This encodes CASSSTGDNEQFF.

The chain carries TRBV7-9 and TRBJ2-3; D possibly matches TRBD1 or TRBD2 (6 bases each). Germline V gene data show CDR1 as SEHNR and CDR2 as FQNEAQ (reference sequence). The CDR3 spans 15 residues. The germline V and J ends were trimmed by 5 bases and 2 bases, with 14 bases remaining between them. The CDR3 protein is CASSPGDTATDTQYF. The DNA for the CDR3 is TGTGCCAGCAGCCCGGGGGACACCGCCACAGATACGCAGTATTTT.

The chain combines TRBV5-1 with TRBJ1-5; TRBD1 might be the D (6 bases). This CDR3 has 15 residues. With 0 bases removed from V and 9 bases from J, the gap between germline ends came to 16 bases. Germline values: CDR1 SGHRS, CDR2 YFSETQ. The CDR3 protein is CASSLDGGGHGPQHF. The CDR3 DNA reads as TGCGCCAGCAGCTTGGACGGCGGGGGGCATGGGCCCCAGCATTTT.

This clonotype was seen ten or more times. V gene TRBV20-1 combines with J gene TRBJ2-3; TRBD2 matches at 9 bases. The CDR3 spans 16 residues. Germline CDR1 is DFQATT and CDR2 is SNEGSKA (reference sequence). V was clipped by 0 bases and J by 6 bases; unmatched bases: 10. The CDR3 region has the DNA TGCAGTGCTAGAGATCGATGGCTAGCGGGAACGGATACGCAGTATTTT. Protein: CSARDRWLAGTDTQYF.

This clonotype was recorded a few times. The J gene is TRBJ2-4, the V gene TRBV15; D remains ambiguous. The CDR3 has 15 amino acids. The V gene's germline CDR1 is LNHNV and CDR2 YYDKDF (reference sequence). Trimming took off 0 bases at V and 8 bases at J, with 14 bases between the two ends. In DNA form, the CDR3 reads TGTGCCACCAGCAGAGAACGGACCCTGGGTGACATTCAGTACTTC. Translating gives CATSRERTLGDIQYF.

Written as DNA, the CDR3 is TGTGCCAGCAGTCCCCGGACTAGCGAGCAGTACTTC. Protein product: CASSPRTSEQYF. The chain has TRBV12-3 or TRBV12-4 and TRBJ2-7; 7 bases align to TRBD2. The CDR3 is 12 amino acids. V dropped 5 bases and J dropped 6; count of bases not matched to a gene: 4.

The rearrangement uses TRBV7-3 and TRBJ2-3; possibly TRBD1 for D (5 bases). Germline values: CDR1 SGHTA, CDR2 FQGTGA. V lost 5 bases and J 2 bases, leaving 8 bases between the germline ends. This CDR3 region has 13 residues. The CDR3 spells CASSPGATDTQYF. The CDR3 DNA reads TGTGCCAGCAGCCCTGGGGCCACAGATACGCAGTATTTT.